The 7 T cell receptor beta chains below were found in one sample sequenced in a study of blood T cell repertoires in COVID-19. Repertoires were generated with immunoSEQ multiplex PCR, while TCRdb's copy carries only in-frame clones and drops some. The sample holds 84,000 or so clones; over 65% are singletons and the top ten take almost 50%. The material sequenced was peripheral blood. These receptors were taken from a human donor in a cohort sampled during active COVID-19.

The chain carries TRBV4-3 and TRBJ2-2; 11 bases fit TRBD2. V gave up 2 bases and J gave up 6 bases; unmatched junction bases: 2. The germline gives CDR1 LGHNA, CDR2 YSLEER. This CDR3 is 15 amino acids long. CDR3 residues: CASSQLAGGPGELFF. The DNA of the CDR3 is TGCGCCAGCAGCCAACTAGCGGGAGGTCCCGGGGAGCTGTTTTTT.

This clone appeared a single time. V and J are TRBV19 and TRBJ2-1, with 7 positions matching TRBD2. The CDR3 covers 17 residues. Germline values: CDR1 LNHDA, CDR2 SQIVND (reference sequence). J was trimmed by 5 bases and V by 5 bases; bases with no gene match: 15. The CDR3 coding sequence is TGTGCCAGTAGTCCCCTGACTAGCCTCGGGTTAAACAATGAGCAGTTCTTC. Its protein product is CASSPLTSLGLNNEQFF.

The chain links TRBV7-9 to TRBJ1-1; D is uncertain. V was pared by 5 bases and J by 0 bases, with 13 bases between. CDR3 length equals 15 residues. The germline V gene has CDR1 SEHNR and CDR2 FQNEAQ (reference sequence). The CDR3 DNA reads TGTGCCAGCAGCCCTCGGGAAGGGATGAACACTGAAGCTTTCTTT. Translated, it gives CASSPREGMNTEAFF.

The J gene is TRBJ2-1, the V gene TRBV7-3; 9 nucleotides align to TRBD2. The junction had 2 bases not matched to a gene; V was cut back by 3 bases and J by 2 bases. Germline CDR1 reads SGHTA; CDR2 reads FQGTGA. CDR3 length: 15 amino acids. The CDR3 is CASSFLAGPYNEQFF. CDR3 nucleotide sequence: TGTGCCAGCAGCTTCCTAGCGGGACCCTACAATGAGCAGTTCTTC.

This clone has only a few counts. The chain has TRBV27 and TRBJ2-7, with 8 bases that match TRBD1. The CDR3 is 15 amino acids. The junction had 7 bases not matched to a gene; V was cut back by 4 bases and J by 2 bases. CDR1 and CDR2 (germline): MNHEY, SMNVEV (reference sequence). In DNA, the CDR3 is TGTGCCAGCAGTTCAGGGGGGACAGGCCCCTACGAGCAGTACTTC. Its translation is CASSSGGTGPYEQYF.

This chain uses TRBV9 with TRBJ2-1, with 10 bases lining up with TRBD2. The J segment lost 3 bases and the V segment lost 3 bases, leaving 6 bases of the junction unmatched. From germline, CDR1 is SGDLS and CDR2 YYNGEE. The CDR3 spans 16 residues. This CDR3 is CASSEGAGGFYNEQFF. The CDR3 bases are TGTGCCAGCAGCGAGGGAGCGGGAGGGTTCTACAATGAGCAGTTCTTC.

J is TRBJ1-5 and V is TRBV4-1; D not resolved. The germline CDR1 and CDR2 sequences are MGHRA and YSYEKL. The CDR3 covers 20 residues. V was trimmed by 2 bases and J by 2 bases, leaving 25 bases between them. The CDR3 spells CASSQSPRGSALYGNQPQHF. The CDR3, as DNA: TGCGCCAGCAGCCAAAGCCCCCGAGGGTCCGCACTATATGGCAATCAGCCCCAGCATTTT.